This T cell receptor beta chain stems from a study of cytomegalovirus exposure and HLA in healthy donors. General study results and limits: Exclusion applied to some V segments, including TRBV6-2 and TRBV6-3, as they were indistinguishable. Later analysis identified a missense DCLRE1C variant that was linked to TCR beta V- and J-gene trimming.

As regards this clone: Its cognate antigen is unknown.

The V end lost 5 bases, the J end lost 4 bases, and 12 bases lay between the germline ends. The CDR3 runs 14 residues. Germline V gives CDR1 SEHNR, CDR2 FQNEAQ (reference sequence). The PCR had 60 Vbeta and 13 Jbeta primers. The table came from immunoSEQ multiplex PCR; TCRdb's copy has only in-frame clones and leaves some out. The sample shows some 87,000 clones, about four fifths of them seen only once. Material for sequencing was PBMCs. The source of this sequence is a man aged 18 to 30 in good health and CMV-seropositive. V is TRBV7-9 and J is TRBJ1-5; D possibly corresponds to TRBD1 (6 bases). The chain's CDR3 is CASSRRQVNQPQHF. In DNA form, the CDR3 reads TGTGCCAGCAGCCGCCGACAGGTTAATCAGCCCCAGCATTTT.